Shown below are 13 T cell receptor beta chains from a single sample sequenced in a study of T cells in Graves' hyperthyroidism and ophthalmopathy. RNA transcripts were the template for amplifying TCR beta CDR3 regions. TCR CDR3 regions were first amplified by RT-PCR with HTBI primers. TCRdb analysed the multiplex PCR reads with MiXCR anew, one entry per CDR3 protein. This sample has 340,000 or so distinct CDR3 sequences, with 21% found just once. The source material was blood. The receptors shown here come from a woman aged 45-65 years with Graves' hyperthyroidism.

The chain has TRBV19 and TRBJ2-2; 7 bases match TRBD2. The CDR3 consists of 15 residues. CDR1 is LNHDA and CDR2 is SQIVND in the germline V gene (reference sequence). The junction had 7 bases not matched to a gene; V was cut back by 3 bases and J by 6 bases. This chain's CDR3 is CASSMGGRAAGELFF. The CDR3, as DNA: TGTGCCAGTAGTATGGGAGGGAGGGCCGCCGGGGAGCTGTTTTTT. Filled out from reference TRBV19 and TRBJ2-2, the complete variable domain reads DGGITQSPKYLFRKEGQNVTLSCEQNLNHDAMYWYRQDPGQGLRLIYYSQIVNDFQKGDIAEGYSVSREKKESFPLTVTSAQKNPTAFYLCASSMGGRAAGELFFGEGSRLTVL.

This clonotype has a count of ten or more. The V and J genes are TRBV6-2 or TRBV6-3 and TRBJ2-4; tentative D call: TRBD2 (6 bases). V lost 0 bases and J 7 bases, leaving 13 bases between the germline ends. This CDR3 has 15 residues. CDR1 is MNHEY, CDR2 SVGEGT, per germline. CDR3 protein: CASSYSGGGGNIQYF. The CDR3 nucleotides read TGTGCCAGCAGTTACTCGGGGGGAGGAGGGAACATTCAGTACTTC.

The chain joins TRBV28 to TRBJ2-3, with unresolved D. The CDR3 extends over 14 amino acids. Per germline, CDR1 MDHEN and CDR2 SYDVKM. The germline V and J ends were trimmed by 2 bases and 11 bases, with 17 bases remaining between them. This CDR3 reads CASSLGLELLRQYF. CDR3 sequence (DNA): TGTGCCAGCAGTTTAGGGCTCGAGCTACTAAGGCAGTATTTT.

This clonotype came up a few times. This chain links TRBV4-1 with TRBJ2-3; TRBD2 matches at 7 bases. The V gene's germline CDR1 is MGHRA and CDR2 YSYEKL. The CDR3 loop spans 16 amino acids. With V trimmed by 1 base and J by 0 bases, 4 bases remained unmatched. CDR3 DNA sequence: TGCGCCAGCAGCCAAGCGGGGGGTACTAGCACAGATACGCAGTATTTT. Translated, it gives CASSQAGGTSTDTQYF.

The chain employs TRBV12-3 or TRBV12-4 and TRBJ2-4; 7 positions agree with TRBD1. This CDR3 has 16 amino acids. V shed 4 bases, J shed 4 bases, and the junction held 10 bases outside the gene matches. The CDR3 DNA follows: TGTGCCAGCAGTTCAAGAACTCAGACAGGGAAAAACATTCAGTACTTC. This translates into CASSSRTQTGKNIQYF.

The rearrangement uses TRBV11-2 and TRBJ2-1, with TRBD2 identical over 10 bases. CDR3 size: 16 residues. Looked up from germline, CDR1 is SGHAT and CDR2 is FQNNGV. V lost 1 base and J lost 4; bases outside the gene matches: 4. The CDR3 nucleotides are TGTGCCAGCAGCTTAGTTGGACTAGCGGCATACAATGAGCAGTTCTTC. Amino acids: CASSLVGLAAYNEQFF.

V usage is TRBV27 and J usage is TRBJ1-1, with D perhaps TRBD1 (6 bases). The ends were cut back, 5 bases at V and 1 base at J, with 14 bases in the middle. The CDR3 runs 15 residues. CDR1 is MNHEY, CDR2 SMNVEV, per germline (reference sequence). The chain's CDR3 is CASSPPGHWNTEAFF. In nucleotides, the CDR3 is TGTGCCAGCAGTCCTCCGGGACACTGGAACACTGAAGCTTTCTTT.

A remark on this clonotype: This may stem from a read error, because a much larger clone lies one nucleotide away. V is TRBV20-1 and J is TRBJ2-7; a weak D match, TRBD1 (5 bases). This CDR3 is built from 14 residues. The V gene's germline CDR1 is DFQATT and CDR2 SNEGSKA (reference sequence). V was trimmed by 1 base and J by 3 bases, leaving 13 bases between them. The CDR3 DNA follows: TGCAGTGCTAGAGGATTTGGGGCAAACTACGAGCAGTACTTC. Protein product: CSARGFGANYEQYF.

This clonotype was seen only a few times. A single base separates this from a much larger clone, so it may be a read error. This chain uses TRBV7-8 with TRBJ2-5; the match to TRBD2 covers 11 bases. The CDR3 extends over 17 amino acids. Germline loops: CDR1 SGHVS, CDR2 FQNEAQ. The CDR3 reads CTSSLGLGLADQETQYF. Written as DNA, the CDR3 is TGTACCAGCAGCTTAGGGCTGGGACTAGCGGACCAAGAGACCCAGTACTTC.

This rearrangement joins TRBV29-1 to TRBJ2-6; the D gene is possibly TRBD2 (6 bases). V was shortened by 4 bases and J by 9 bases, with 10 bases between the two germline ends. Germline loops: CDR1 SQVTM, CDR2 ANQGSEA. This CDR3 is 12 amino acids long. The CDR3 DNA sequence: TGCAGCGTTGGGCAGGGAGGCAACGTCCTGACTTTC. It is translated as CSVGQGGNVLTF. The variable domain in full, completed from reference TRBV29-1 and TRBJ2-6, reads SAVISQKPSRDICQRGTSLTIQCQVDSQVTMMFWYRQQPGQSLTLIATANQGSEATYESGFVIDKFPISRPNLTFSTLTVSNMSPEDSSIYLCSVGQGGNVLTFGAGSRLTVL.

This clonotype was recorded at least ten times. The chain uses TRBV30 and TRBJ1-3; D gene unclear. The CDR3 consists of 14 residues. The ends were cut back, 3 bases at V and 4 bases at J, with 13 bases in the middle. Per the germline V gene, CDR1 is GTSNPN and CDR2 is SVGIG (reference sequence). As DNA, the CDR3 is TGTGCCTGGAGCCCCTCTCTCGGCGGAAACACCATATATTTT. Its translation: CAWSPSLGGNTIYF.

The chain couples TRBV28 to TRBJ1-5; TRBD1 matches at 8 bases. V lost 9 bases and J lost 3; bases outside the gene matches: 4. Germline V gene sequence: CDR1 MDHEN, CDR2 SYDVKM. The CDR3 is 13 amino acids. CDR3 protein: CASLGQVNQPQHF. The CDR3 DNA sequence: TGTGCCAGTTTGGGACAGGTCAATCAGCCCCAGCATTTT.

The V and J genes are TRBV6-1 and TRBJ2-7; D possibly corresponds to TRBD2 (5 bases). The CDR3 is 14 residues long. The germline V gene has CDR1 MNHNS and CDR2 SASEGT. V was shortened by 7 bases and J by 0 bases, with 13 bases between the two germline ends. CDR3 sequence reads: CASTPGESSYEQYF. CDR3 DNA sequence: TGTGCCAGCACCCCCGGGGAAAGCTCCTACGAGCAGTACTTC.